This entry lists 20 T cell receptor beta chains sequenced from one sample in a study of blood T cells in healthy people across ages. Combining a sample-barcoded 5' primer with a J-beta primer mix, a second PCR ran for about 7 to 11 cycles. MiXCR, applied by TCRdb to the 5' RACE reads, yields one record per CDR3 protein. The table lists 1.5 million to 1.8 million distinct CDR3 sequences, under 55% of them singletons. The sample was blood. The receptors were gathered from a woman in her late teens or twenties in good health.

V gene TRBV6-6 combines with J gene TRBJ2-3, with a tentative D call TRBD1 (5 bases). This CDR3 has 17 residues. Trimming left V 2 bases short and J 0 bases short, with 15 bases between. The V gene's germline CDR1 is MNHNY and CDR2 SVGAGI (reference sequence). DNA for the CDR3: TGTGCCAGCAGTTACCCGACAGTTACCACTAGCACAGATACGCAGTATTTT. Its translation is CASSYPTVTTSTDTQYF.

DNA for the CDR3: TGCAGTGCAATAAGGCCTGGGACAGTAGAACGGGGAGCTTTCTTT. As protein: CSAIRPGTVERGAFF. The chain uses TRBV20-1 and TRBJ1-1, with 7 nucleotides matching TRBD1. This CDR3 comprises 15 residues. After removal of 6 bases from V and 10 bases from J, the junction contained 20 bases not matched to a gene. Germline V gene lookup returns CDR1 DFQATT and CDR2 SNEGSKA (reference sequence).

This clonotype turned up a few times. The chain has TRBV4-1 and TRBJ1-5; a possible D gene is TRBD1 (6 bases). The CDR3 extends over 15 amino acids. The germline CDR1 and CDR2 sequences are MGHRA and YSYEKL. V was clipped by 4 bases and J by 4 bases, with 14 bases between them. In nucleotides, the CDR3 is TGCGCCAGCAGCCGGCTACAGGGCTCTAATCAGCCCCAGCATTTT. Translated, it gives CASSRLQGSNQPQHF.

CDR3 DNA sequence: TGTGCCAGCAGTAGTGGAAACCAAGAGATCCAGTACTTC. Encoded protein: CASSSGNQEIQYF. V gene TRBV2 combines with J gene TRBJ2-7; D is unclear. The CDR3 loop spans 13 amino acids. Germline lookup yields CDR1 SNHLY and CDR2 FYNNEI. V was shortened by 5 bases and J by 10 bases, with 18 bases between the two germline ends.

The chain combines TRBV3-1 with TRBJ2-1, with 7 bases aligning to TRBD2. The germline gives CDR1 LGHDT, CDR2 YNNKEL (reference sequence). Losses at the gene ends were 7 bases for V and 8 bases for J; bases not matched to a gene: 11. The CDR3 is 14 amino acids. The CDR3: CASTYSGLRDEQFF. As DNA, the CDR3 is TGTGCCAGCACCTATAGCGGGCTTAGAGATGAGCAGTTCTTC.

This clonotype showed up just a few times. DNA of the CDR3: TGCAGTGCTAACCCCACGGAGGGGCCCAACTATGGCTACACCTTC. It yields the protein CSANPTEGPNYGYTF. The chain employs TRBV20-1 and TRBJ1-2; D possibly corresponds to TRBD1 (5 bases). This CDR3 is built from 15 residues. Trimming shortened V by 4 bases and J by 2 bases, and 17 bases separated the two germline ends. Germline CDR1 is DFQATT and CDR2 is SNEGSKA (reference sequence).

V and J are TRBV7-2 and TRBJ2-2; D not resolved. This CDR3 has 17 residues. Germline CDR1 is SGHTA and CDR2 is FQGNSA. V was clipped by 2 bases and J by 2 bases, with 15 bases between them. Here the CDR3 DNA reads TGTGCCAGCAGCTTATTCGGAGCGCGACAAAACACCGGGGAGCTGTTTTTT. It is translated as CASSLFGARQNTGELFF.

The rearrangement links TRBV20-1 to TRBJ1-2, with 7 bases fitting TRBD1. The CDR3 runs 11 residues. Germline lookup yields CDR1 DFQATT and CDR2 SNEGSKA (reference sequence). After removal of 4 bases from V and 5 bases from J, the junction contained 1 base not matched to a gene. The CDR3 here is CSANRGYGYTF. CDR3 DNA sequence: TGCAGTGCTAACAGGGGATATGGCTACACCTTC.

This clonotype has a handful of counts. The chain carries TRBV27 and TRBJ1-2, with D perhaps matching TRBD1 (5 bases). V dropped 1 base and J dropped 8 bases, with 17 bases sitting between them. Germline V CDR1 and CDR2: MNHEY, SMNVEV (reference sequence). This CDR3 has 15 amino acids. CDR3 in DNA: TGTGCCAGCAGTTTATACGGGGCAGGACGATACGGCTACACCTTC. Translation: CASSLYGAGRYGYTF.

The chain carries TRBV28 and TRBJ1-3, with D uncertain. The length of the CDR3 is 14 residues. Between the trimmed V and J ends, which lost 6 bases and 4 bases, there was a span of 13 bases. The V gene's germline CDR1 is MDHEN and CDR2 SYDVKM. The CDR3 nucleotides are TGTGCCAGCAGCCTCCGAAGGTCAGGAAACACCATATATTTT. It yields the protein CASSLRRSGNTIYF.

The chain links TRBV20-1 to TRBJ2-2; no clear D gene. This CDR3 region has 14 residues. Germline assignment: CDR1 DFQATT and CDR2 SNEGSKA (reference sequence). V was cut by 4 bases and J by 3 bases, with 12 bases left in between. DNA of the CDR3: TGCAGTGCTAAGGGCAGCAGTTACACCGGGGAGCTGTTTTTT. Translation: CSAKGSSYTGELFF.

The V and J genes are TRBV5-1 and TRBJ2-1; no clear D. The CDR3 has 18 amino acids. The V gene's germline CDR1 is SGHRS and CDR2 YFSETQ. Trimming removed 0 bases at V and 0 bases at J, with 16 bases between. CDR3 protein: CASSLGANTPSSYNEQFF. The CDR3 region has the DNA TGCGCCAGCAGCTTGGGAGCCAATACACCTAGCTCCTACAATGAGCAGTTCTTC. Variable domain in full (rest from reference TRBV5-1 and TRBJ2-1): KAGVTQTPRYLIKTRGQQVTLSCSPISGHRSVSWYQQTPGQGLQFLFEYFSETQRNKGNFPGRFSGRQFSNSRSEMNVSTLELGDSALYLCASSLGANTPSSYNEQFFGPGTRLTVL.

The J gene is TRBJ1-1, the V gene TRBV20-1; 10 bases match TRBD1. CDR1 and CDR2 (germline): DFQATT, SNEGSKA (reference sequence). The CDR3 is made up of 15 amino acids. With V trimmed by 6 bases and J by 1 base, 8 bases remained unmatched. CDR3 nucleotide sequence: TGCAGTGCCAGACAGGGGGCAGGGGGGAACACTGAAGCTTTCTTT. Residues: CSARQGAGGNTEAFF.

This clonotype has more than one count but fewer than ten. The V gene is TRBV9, the J gene TRBJ2-7, with D perhaps matching TRBD1 or TRBD2 (5 bases each). Germline V gene sequence: CDR1 SGDLS, CDR2 YYNGEE. Trimming cost V 0 bases and J 0 bases, with 7 bases left between them. This CDR3 comprises 14 residues. This CDR3 is CASSVGDLSYEQYF. Written as DNA, the CDR3 is TGTGCCAGCAGCGTAGGGGACCTCTCCTACGAGCAGTACTTC. Supplemented by reference TRBV9 and TRBJ2-7, the full variable domain reads DSGVTQTPKHLITATGQRVTLRCSPRSGDLSVYWYQQSLDQGLQFLIQYYNGEERAKGNILERFSAQQFPDLHSELNLSSLELGDSALYFCASSVGDLSYEQYFGPGTRLTVT.

This chain connects TRBV6-2 or TRBV6-3 to TRBJ1-2, with 7 positions matching TRBD1. V gave up 6 bases and J gave up 5 bases; unmatched junction bases: 9. The CDR3 is 14 amino acids. Germline V gene lookup returns CDR1 MNHEY and CDR2 SVGEGT. The chain's CDR3 is CASRRTGVAYGYTF. The CDR3, as DNA: TGTGCCAGCAGGAGAACAGGGGTTGCTTATGGCTACACCTTC.

The CDR3 nucleotides are TGCAGTGCTAGAGGTCAGACTAGCGGGAGGGCCCACAATGAGCAGTTCTTC. Translation gives CSARGQTSGRAHNEQFF. The rearrangement links TRBV20-1 to TRBJ2-1; 14 bases are shared with TRBD2. The CDR3 has 17 residues. Germline lookup yields CDR1 DFQATT and CDR2 SNEGSKA (reference sequence). J was trimmed by 5 bases and V by 1 base; bases with no gene match: 7.

This clonotype was detected many times. The rearrangement links TRBV29-1 to TRBJ2-5; D uncertain. Germline loops: CDR1 SQVTM, CDR2 ANQGSEA. V lost 1 base and J lost 4, with 7 bases in between. The CDR3 extends over 12 amino acids. DNA for the CDR3: TGCAGCGTTGAAGCCGTTGGAGAGACCCAGTACTTC. Translating gives CSVEAVGETQYF.

The chain has TRBV12-3 or TRBV12-4 and TRBJ1-5; 7 bases line up with TRBD1. V shed 8 bases, J shed 7 bases, and the junction held 2 bases outside the gene matches. This CDR3 is 11 amino acids long. For the CDR3, the DNA is TGTGCCAGCGGGGACAGCCAGCCCCAGCATTTT. It translates to CASGDSQPQHF.

This clonotype was detected a few times. The chain joins TRBV20-1 to TRBJ2-1, with D perhaps matching TRBD2 (6 bases). The CDR3 length is 17 residues. Germline CDR1 is DFQATT and CDR2 is SNEGSKA (reference sequence). V shed 0 bases and J shed 0 bases, with 15 bases lying between them. The chain's CDR3 is CSARDGPGEDSYNEQFF. Written as DNA, the CDR3 is TGCAGTGCTAGAGATGGGCCGGGAGAGGACTCCTACAATGAGCAGTTCTTC.

The chain employs TRBV20-1 and TRBJ2-1, with unresolved D. Germline-derived CDR1 and CDR2 are DFQATT and SNEGSKA (reference sequence). V dropped 0 bases and J dropped 4 bases, with 7 bases sitting between them. The CDR3 has 13 residues. CDR3 nucleotide sequence: TGCAGTGCTAGAGATCGGCAGTACAATGAGCAGTTCTTC. It specifies CSARDRQYNEQFF.